The 27 T cell receptor beta chains listed next were all sequenced from one sample in a study of blood T cell repertoires in COVID-19. Profiling relied on immunoSEQ multiplex PCR, and the TCRdb table lists in-frame clones only, not all of them. The sample shows about 100,000 clones, about 88% of them seen only once. Sequenced material: peripheral blood. The source of these receptors is a man under 40 in a cohort sampled during active COVID-19.

This chain links TRBV18 with TRBJ2-3; TRBD1 aligns across 7 bases. CDR1 and CDR2 (germline): KGHSH, LQKENI. The CDR3 extends over 15 amino acids. The V gene end was trimmed by 2 bases and the J gene end by 1 base; junction bases not matched to a gene: 3. DNA of the CDR3: TGTGCCAGCTCACCAGGCACAGGGGGCACAGATACGCAGTATTTT. It translates to CASSPGTGGTDTQYF.

The chain combines TRBV28 with TRBJ1-2, with TRBD1 as a possible D gene (5 bases). V was trimmed by 2 bases and J by 8 bases, leaving 18 bases between them. This CDR3 is 15 amino acids long. In germline, CDR1 is MDHEN, CDR2 SYDVKM. CDR3 DNA: TGTGCCAGCAGTTTACCGGACACAGCAGGTGCAGGCTACACCTTC. Translating gives CASSLPDTAGAGYTF.

This rearrangement joins TRBV6-4 to TRBJ2-1; the match to TRBD2 covers 11 bases. The CDR3 spans 16 residues. Germline V gene sequence: CDR1 MRHNA, CDR2 SNTAGT. The V segment lost 5 bases and the J segment 7 bases; nucleotides outside the gene matches: 10. The CDR3 protein is CASSPLIAGGRNEQFF. The DNA for the CDR3 is TGTGCCAGCAGTCCCCTTATAGCGGGGGGGCGTAATGAGCAGTTCTTC.

The chain is built from TRBV2 and TRBJ2-3; TRBD2 aligns across 9 bases. Per germline, CDR1 SNHLY and CDR2 FYNNEI. This CDR3 has 16 residues. V gave up 3 bases and J gave up 2 bases; unmatched junction bases: 6. The DNA for the CDR3 is TGTGCCAGCAGTGACCTAGCGGGGCCGTTCACAGATACGCAGTATTTT. As protein: CASSDLAGPFTDTQYF.

The chain joins TRBV6-2 or TRBV6-3 to TRBJ2-6, with 10 bases lining up with TRBD1. This CDR3 is built from 17 residues. The germline V gene encodes CDR1 MNHEY and CDR2 SVGEGT. The J segment lost 2 bases and the V segment lost 3 bases, leaving 4 bases of the junction unmatched. The CDR3 region has the DNA TGTGCCAGCAGTTATGACAGGGGGCGGGCTGGGGCCAACGTCCTGACTTTC. Protein: CASSYDRGRAGANVLTF.

V usage is TRBV9 and J usage is TRBJ2-3; TRBD2 agrees at 13 bases. CDR3 length: 16 amino acids. Germline V gene lookup returns CDR1 SGDLS and CDR2 YYNGEE. J lost 6 bases, V lost 4 bases, and 8 bases had no gene match. The DNA for the CDR3 is TGTGCCAGCAGCCCGGGGACTAGCGGGGCCTTGGATACGCAGTATTTT. Its translation is CASSPGTSGALDTQYF.

The gene calls are TRBV5-4 and TRBJ1-1, with D maybe TRBD1 (6 bases). This CDR3 comprises 15 residues. Trimming stripped 0 bases from V and 5 bases from J, with 14 bases between. From germline, CDR1 is SGHNT and CDR2 YYREEE (reference sequence). In nucleotides, the CDR3 is TGTGCCAGCAGCTTGGAGGGGACCCAGGGGACTGAAGCTTTCTTT. This sequence encodes CASSLEGTQGTEAFF.

This clone was seen a handful of times. The gene calls are TRBV6-5 and TRBJ1-2; 7 bases line up with TRBD1. Trimming at V came to 6 bases and at J to 2 bases, leaving 9 bases not matched to a gene. The CDR3 is made up of 15 amino acids. The germline V gene has CDR1 MNHEY and CDR2 SVGAGI. The CDR3 here is CASSRTMDRNYGYTF. The CDR3 DNA sequence: TGTGCCAGCAGCCGAACTATGGACAGGAACTATGGCTACACCTTC.

V gene TRBV5-1 combines with J gene TRBJ2-1, with 10 bases matching TRBD2. Germline CDR1 reads SGHRS; CDR2 reads YFSETQ. With 2 bases clipped from V and 4 bases from J, the junction kept 3 bases outside the gene matches. The CDR3 is 15 amino acids. The CDR3 here is CASSFSAGGYNEQFF. CDR3 bases: TGCGCCAGCAGCTTTTCAGCGGGGGGGTACAATGAGCAGTTCTTC.

The J gene is TRBJ2-6, the V gene TRBV4-3, with D uncertain. The V gene's germline CDR1 is LGHNA and CDR2 YSLEER. V was shortened by 6 bases and J by 0 bases, with 15 bases between the two germline ends. The CDR3 has 17 amino acids. This CDR3 is CASSSVSTSSGANVLTF. The CDR3 nucleotides are TGCGCCAGCAGTTCCGTTTCCACGAGCTCTGGGGCCAACGTCCTGACTTTC.

The rearrangement links TRBV7-8 to TRBJ2-7, with 7 nucleotides matching TRBD2. Germline V lookup: CDR1 SGHVS, CDR2 FQNEAQ. This CDR3 has 15 amino acids. Germline trimming cut 5 bases from V and 3 bases from J; bases unmatched to any gene: 10. DNA of the CDR3: TGTGCCAGCAGCCGAGGGACGGGAGGTATCTACGAGCAGTACTTC. Translation: CASSRGTGGIYEQYF.

The rearrangement uses TRBV6-5 and TRBJ1-2; D not resolved. There are 14 residues in the CDR3. Trimming cost V 8 bases and J 3 bases, with 16 bases left between them. Germline V gene sequence: CDR1 MNHEY, CDR2 SVGAGI. The CDR3 loop is CASGRQRSDYGYTF. In DNA, the CDR3 is TGTGCCAGCGGCAGGCAAAGGTCCGACTATGGCTACACCTTC.

The sample holds a few counts of this clone. This chain joins TRBV5-1 and TRBJ1-4; D ambiguous. The V and J ends lost 0 bases and 0 bases respectively, with 3 bases between them. The CDR3 is made up of 14 amino acids. Germline V CDR1 and CDR2: SGHRS, YFSETQ. The CDR3 DNA sequence: TGCGCCAGCAGCTTGGCCGCAACTAATGAAAAACTGTTTTTT. This gives the protein CASSLAATNEKLFF.

The rearrangement joins TRBV6-5 to TRBJ1-2, with TRBD1 as a possible D gene (5 bases). The V gene's germline CDR1 is MNHEY and CDR2 SVGAGI. With 0 bases removed from V and 7 bases from J, the gap between germline ends came to 18 bases. There are 16 residues in the CDR3. The CDR3 DNA reads TGTGCCAGCAGTTACTCCCCCGGGGGAGGGATAAGTGGCTACACCTTC. This codes for CASSYSPGGGISGYTF.

J is TRBJ2-7 and V is TRBV6-2 or TRBV6-3; unclear D gene. CDR3 length: 11 residues. CDR1 is MNHEY, CDR2 SVGEGT, per germline. V was pared by 3 bases and J by 3 bases, with 3 bases between. The CDR3 reads CASSYIYEQYF. The CDR3 DNA reads TGTGCCAGCAGTTATATCTACGAGCAGTACTTC.

Here the CDR3 DNA reads TGTGCCAGCAGTCTCAGCCAAGACGTGGGGGGAAAACTGTTTTTT. Translation gives CASSLSQDVGGKLFF. The chain has TRBV6-5 and TRBJ1-4; perhaps TRBD1 as D (5 bases). Germline V CDR1 and CDR2: MNHEY, SVGAGI. This CDR3 region has 15 residues. Trimming removed 5 bases from V and 10 bases from J, with 20 bases in between.

CDR3 in amino acids: CASSLYLGGGSYNEQFF. CDR3 nucleotides: TGTGCCAGCAGTTTATATTTAGGCGGTGGCTCCTACAATGAGCAGTTCTTC. The chain joins TRBV28 to TRBJ2-1, with D unclear. The CDR3 has 17 residues. Germline V gene lookup returns CDR1 MDHEN and CDR2 SYDVKM. V gave up 1 base and J gave up 0 bases, with 13 bases separating them.

The gene calls are TRBV1 and TRBJ2-5; the D segment call TRBD1 is taken from the table without a DNA check. TRBV1 is a recognized pseudogene. The CDR3 contains 16 residues. The CDR3 DNA sequence: TGCACCAGCAGCCCTAGCCCAACAGGGGTCCAAGAGACCCAGTACTTC. Its translation is CTSSPSPTGVQETQYF.

The table lists this clone with a few counts. The chain couples TRBV7-9 to TRBJ1-2; 7 positions match TRBD1. There are 18 residues in the CDR3. V was pared by 11 bases and J by 5 bases, with 26 bases of the junction left unmatched. The germline CDR1 and CDR2 sequences are SEHNR and FQNEAQ (reference sequence). CDR3 nucleotide sequence: TGTGCCGGACACCCCCCAGGGGGGACGTATTCTACAGAATATGGCTACACCTTC. Its translation is CAGHPPGGTYSTEYGYTF.

The chain uses TRBV30 and TRBJ1-6; D perhaps matches TRBD1 (6 bases). V was pared by 0 bases and J by 7 bases, with 7 bases between. The CDR3 consists of 13 residues. Per the germline V gene, CDR1 is GTSNPN and CDR2 is SVGIG (reference sequence). CDR3 amino acids: CAWSVGQNSPLHF. In DNA, the CDR3 is TGTGCCTGGAGTGTTGGACAGAATTCACCCCTCCACTTT.

The chain recombines TRBV5-5 with TRBJ1-5; D is ambiguous. CDR3 length: 16 amino acids. V lost 1 base and J 1 base, leaving 12 bases between the germline ends. Germline V gene lookup returns CDR1 SGHKS and CDR2 YYEKEE (reference sequence). The CDR3 coding sequence is TGTGCCAGCAGCTTGACTCCGGGAAAGAGCAATCAGCCCCAGCATTTT. Translating it yields CASSLTPGKSNQPQHF.

The rearrangement uses TRBV7-3 and TRBJ2-3, with 9 bases that match TRBD2. Losses at the gene ends were 4 bases for V and 2 bases for J; bases not matched to a gene: 7. From germline, CDR1 is SGHTA and CDR2 FQGTGA. CDR3 length equals 16 residues. The DNA for the CDR3 is TGTGCCAGCAGCTCCGGGAAGCGGGGGGACACAGATACGCAGTATTTT. This codes for CASSSGKRGDTDTQYF.

This chain joins TRBV5-1 and TRBJ2-3; tentative D call: TRBD2 (6 bases). This CDR3 has 14 amino acids. The ends were cut back, 4 bases at V and 6 bases at J, with 15 bases in the middle. Per the germline V gene, CDR1 is SGHRS and CDR2 is YFSETQ. DNA for the CDR3: TGCGCCAGCAGCGTGGAAGGCCGGGGGGATACGCAGTATTTT. It yields the protein CASSVEGRGDTQYF.

This chain links TRBV7-8 with TRBJ1-4, with D hard to call. Trimming took 7 bases from V and 5 from J, leaving 20 bases between them. CDR1 is SGHVS and CDR2 is FQNEAQ in the germline V gene. The CDR3 loop spans 16 amino acids. This CDR3 reads CASTSISGMKNEKLFF. The CDR3 nucleotides read TGTGCCAGCACCAGCATATCCGGGATGAAAAATGAAAAACTGTTTTTT.

V usage is TRBV7-9 and J usage is TRBJ1-2; 7 bases fit TRBD1. Germline CDR1 is SEHNR and CDR2 is FQNEAQ (reference sequence). V trimming: 4 bases; J trimming: 5 bases; junction bases outside the gene matches: 7. The CDR3 consists of 14 residues. CDR3 DNA: TGTGCCAGCAGCTCGAAGACAGGGAAGTATGGCTACACCTTC. Its translation: CASSSKTGKYGYTF.

The CDR3 reads CASSLAGAGGWEQFF. CDR3 DNA: TGCGCCAGCAGCTTGGCCGGGGCAGGGGGCTGGGAGCAGTTCTTC. The J gene is TRBJ2-1, the V gene TRBV5-1, with TRBD1 matching over 8 bases. In germline, CDR1 is SGHRS, CDR2 YFSETQ. There are 15 residues in the CDR3. J was trimmed by 10 bases and V by 0 bases; bases with no gene match: 9.

V usage is TRBV7-2 and J usage is TRBJ1-1, with a tentative D call TRBD1 (6 bases). From germline, CDR1 is SGHTA and CDR2 FQGNSA. V lost 5 bases and J 0 bases, leaving 13 bases between the germline ends. The CDR3 length is 15 residues. The CDR3 coding sequence is TGTGCCAGCAGCAAGGCAGGGGTCGTGAACACTGAAGCTTTCTTT. Its translation: CASSKAGVVNTEAFF.